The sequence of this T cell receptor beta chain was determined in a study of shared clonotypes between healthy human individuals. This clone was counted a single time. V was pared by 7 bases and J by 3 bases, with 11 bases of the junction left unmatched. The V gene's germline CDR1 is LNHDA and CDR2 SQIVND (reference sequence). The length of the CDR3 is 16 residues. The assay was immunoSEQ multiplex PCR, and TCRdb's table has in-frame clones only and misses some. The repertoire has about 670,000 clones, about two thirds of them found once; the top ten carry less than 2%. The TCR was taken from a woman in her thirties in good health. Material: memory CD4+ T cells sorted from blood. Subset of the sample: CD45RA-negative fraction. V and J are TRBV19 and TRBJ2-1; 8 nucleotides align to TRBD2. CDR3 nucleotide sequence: TGTGCCAGTAACACCCCGGGACTAGGGTTCTACAATGAGCAGTTCTTC. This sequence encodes CASNTPGLGFYNEQFF. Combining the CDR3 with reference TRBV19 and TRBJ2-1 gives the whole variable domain DGGITQSPKYLFRKEGQNVTLSCEQNLNHDAMYWYRQDPGQGLRLIYYSQIVNDFQKGDIAEGYSVSREKKESFPLTVTSAQKNPTAFYLCASNTPGLGFYNEQFFGPGTRLTVL.